Listed below are T cell receptor beta chains from one sample, sequenced in a study of T-cell memory formation after mild COVID-19. TCRdb itself ran the 5' RACE reads through MiXCR, one entry per CDR3 protein. The repertoire holds fewer than 250,000 distinct CDR3 sequences, with more than 9% as singletons. The sequenced sample consisted of PBMCs or a T cell subset sorted from them (not recorded which). The receptors stem from a man between 18 and 35 years old who had mild COVID-19 (a few samples of this study predate the infection). Cell type and time point are not known. Each CDR3 is given with its conserved first and last residue. D genes are given only for firm matches. Size values are once, few and many counts, or a class for expanded clones, and some rows have none.

J: TRBJ1-2; size: NA; V: TRBV12-3/TRBV12-4; D: NA; DNA: TGTGCCAGCAGTTTATATGGTTTTGGCTATGGCTACACCTTC; CDR3: CASSLYGFGYGYTF
J: TRBJ2-3; size: once; V: TRBV2; D: NA; DNA: TGTGCCCCCCAGGCAGGGGCCATCCTAGGGGATACGCAGTATTTT; CDR3: CAPQAGAILGDTQYF
J: TRBJ2-7; size: few; V: TRBV10-3; D: TRBD1; DNA: TGTGCCATCAGTGAGGGGGCAGGGGGCGACTTCTACGAGCAGTACTTC; CDR3: CAISEGAGGDFYEQYF
J: TRBJ2-1; size: few; V: TRBV9; D: NA; DNA: TGTGCCAGCAGCGTAGCCTCGCGGGGAGCGGCTGAGCAGTTCTTC; CDR3: CASSVASRGAAEQFF
J: TRBJ1-3; size: NA; V: TRBV20-1; D: NA; DNA: TGCAGTGCTAGACAGGGTAGCTCTGGAAACACCATATATTTT; CDR3: CSARQGSSGNTIYF
J: TRBJ2-5; size: many; V: TRBV9; D: TRBD2; DNA: TGTGCCAGCAGCCTCAAACACGCTAGCGGGGGGTTCCAAGAGACCCAGTACTTC; CDR3: CASSLKHASGGFQETQYF
J: TRBJ2-2; size: many; V: TRBV18; D: TRBD1; DNA: TGTGCCAGCTCCAGGGACAGAGGGATCACCGGGGAGCTGTTTTTT; CDR3: CASSRDRGITGELFF
J: TRBJ2-3; size: NA; V: TRBV7-2; D: NA; DNA: TGTGCCAGCAGAGGACTTTATGCGGGGCGCACAGATACGCAGTATTTT; CDR3: CASRGLYAGRTDTQYF
J: TRBJ1-2; size: many; V: TRBV28; D: NA; DNA: TGTGCCAGCTCAGGACCAGTCTCAAACTATGGCTACACCTTC; CDR3: CASSGPVSNYGYTF
J: TRBJ2-5; size: NA; V: TRBV12-3/TRBV12-4; D: TRBD2; DNA: TGTGCCAGCAGTAAAGCGGGGGACCAAGAGACCCAGTACTTC; CDR3: CASSKAGDQETQYF
J: TRBJ1-2; size: many; V: TRBV19; D: TRBD1; DNA: TGTGCCAGTAGTGTGACAGGGAGTCCTCCTGGCTACACCTTC; CDR3: CASSVTGSPPGYTF
J: TRBJ2-5; size: few; V: TRBV20-1; D: NA; DNA: TGCAGTGCTAGAAGGGACGTTGGGGTTAGGGAGACCCAGTACTTC; CDR3: CSARRDVGVRETQYF
J: TRBJ2-7; size: NA; V: TRBV7-2; D: TRBD1; DNA: TGTGCCAGCAGCCCTGCAGGGGGGACAGGCCACTACGAGCAGTACTTC; CDR3: CASSPAGGTGHYEQYF
J: TRBJ2-3; size: NA; V: TRBV4-1; D: NA; DNA: TGCGCCAGCAGCCTCACTGGGGGGACAGCGGTAACAGATACGCAGTATTTT; CDR3: CASSLTGGTAVTDTQYF
J: TRBJ2-1; size: many; V: TRBV7-9; D: TRBD2; DNA: TGTGCCAGCAGCTTTACTAGCGGGGGGGCCAATGAGCAGTTCTTC; CDR3: CASSFTSGGANEQFF
J: TRBJ2-2; size: NA; V: TRBV5-1; D: NA; DNA: TGCGCCAGCACCTCCGAACCGGAGGGATCGGGGACCGGGGAGCTGTTTTTT; CDR3: CASTSEPEGSGTGELFF
J: TRBJ1-5; size: many; V: TRBV27; D: TRBD1; DNA: TGTGCCAGCAGTCGGGACAGAAATCAGCCCCAGCATTTT; CDR3: CASSRDRNQPQHF
J: TRBJ2-1; size: NA; V: TRBV7-9; D: TRBD2; DNA: TGTGCCAGCAGCTTAAGGCGTCTAGCGGGGAATGAGCAGTTCTTC; CDR3: CASSLRRLAGNEQFF
J: TRBJ2-4; size: few; V: TRBV6-2/TRBV6-3; D: NA; DNA: TGTGCCAGCAGTCGGGACTTGGCTCTAGCCAAAAACATTCAGTACTTC; CDR3: CASSRDLALAKNIQYF
J: TRBJ2-3; size: many; V: TRBV11-2; D: NA; DNA: TGTGCCAGCAGCTTCCCTCTTCGTGGCACAGATACGCAGTATTTT; CDR3: CASSFPLRGTDTQYF
J: TRBJ2-5; size: few; V: TRBV5-1; D: TRBD2; DNA: TGCGCCAGCAGCTTGCAGACTAGCGGGGGCTCTATCTCGGAGACCCAGTACTTC; CDR3: CASSLQTSGGSISETQYF
J: TRBJ2-2; size: NA; V: TRBV11-2; D: NA; DNA: TGTGCCAGCAGCGCCACCGGACAGCCTACCACCCGGTGGGTGACCGAGGACACCGGGGAGCTGTTTTTT; CDR3: CASSATGQPTTRWVTEDTGELFF
J: TRBJ2-3; size: many; V: TRBV6-5; D: NA; DNA: TGTGCCAGCAAACCACAAGGGGGGACAAGTGCGCATTTT; CDR3: CASKPQGGTSAHF
J: TRBJ1-1; size: NA; V: TRBV4-2; D: TRBD1; DNA: TGTGCCAGCAGCCAAGCGTTGACAGGGGGCGCGGCTGAAGCTTTCTTT; CDR3: CASSQALTGGAAEAFF
J: TRBJ2-5; size: NA; V: TRBV24-1; D: TRBD1; DNA: TGTGCCACCAGTGACACCCGGACAGGGAAGAAGACCCAGTACTTC; CDR3: CATSDTRTGKKTQYF
J: TRBJ2-7; size: many; V: TRBV5-1; D: TRBD1; DNA: TGCGCCAGCAGCTCCGGGACAGGGGTCCGTTTTGAGCAGTACTTC; CDR3: CASSSGTGVRFEQYF
J: TRBJ2-4; size: few; V: TRBV7-2; D: NA; DNA: TGTGCCAGCAGCTTAGGGGGGTTTACTTTCGTTCAGTACTTC; CDR3: CASSLGGFTFVQYF
J: TRBJ2-2; size: many; V: TRBV5-1; D: TRBD2; DNA: TGCGCCAGCAGCTTGAGACTAGCGGGGGGCACCGGGGAGCTGTTTTTT; CDR3: CASSLRLAGGTGELFF
J: TRBJ2-2; size: NA; V: TRBV3-1; D: NA; DNA: TGTGCCAGCAGCCAATTCTTGGCCGGGGAGCTGTTTTTT; CDR3: CASSQFLAGELFF
J: TRBJ2-3; size: NA; V: TRBV5-1; D: TRBD2; DNA: TGCGCCAGCAGCAGGGCTAGCGGGGGGGCCGTGGCAGATACGCAGTATTTT; CDR3: CASSRASGGAVADTQYF
J: TRBJ1-4; size: few; V: TRBV7-2; D: TRBD1; DNA: TGTGCCAGCAGCTTAGGGACAGGGTTCGAAAAACTGTTTTTT; CDR3: CASSLGTGFEKLFF
J: TRBJ1-5; size: once; V: TRBV7-8; D: NA; DNA: TGTGCCAGCAGCCCCGAGGGTGGCAGTTTTAATCAGCCCCAGCATTTT; CDR3: CASSPEGGSFNQPQHF
J: TRBJ2-5; size: NA; V: TRBV25-1; D: TRBD2; DNA: TGTGCCAGCAGTGAGGCGGGGGAGAGGGAGACCCAGTACTTC; CDR3: CASSEAGERETQYF
J: TRBJ1-4; size: NA; V: TRBV18; D: NA; DNA: TGTGCCAGCTCACCAAACAGTAATGAAAAACTGTTTTTT; CDR3: CASSPNSNEKLFF
J: TRBJ1-1; size: NA; V: TRBV7-2; D: NA; DNA: TGTGCCAGCCTAAGGGGCAGGAACATTGAAGCTTTCTTT; CDR3: CASLRGRNIEAFF
J: TRBJ1-2; size: few; V: TRBV4-3; D: TRBD1; DNA: TGCGCCAGCAGCCAAGATACGGACAGGGGTCGGGGGGTCTATGGCTACACCTTC; CDR3: CASSQDTDRGRGVYGYTF
J: TRBJ1-6; size: few; V: TRBV7-9; D: NA; DNA: TGTGCCAGCAGCCCAGGACAGACCTATAATTCACCCCTCCACTTT; CDR3: CASSPGQTYNSPLHF
J: TRBJ2-1; size: NA; V: TRBV24-1; D: NA; DNA: TGTGCCACCAGTGGAACGGCAAATGAGCAGTTCTTC; CDR3: CATSGTANEQFF
J: TRBJ2-3; size: few; V: TRBV5-1; D: TRBD2; DNA: TGCGCCAGCAGCTTTAAACGGGGGGACACAGATACGCAGTATTTT; CDR3: CASSFKRGDTDTQYF
J: TRBJ1-6; size: many; V: TRBV10-3; D: NA; DNA: TGTGCCATCAGTGAGGGACAGATCTATAATTCACCCCTCCACTTT; CDR3: CAISEGQIYNSPLHF
J: TRBJ1-5; size: NA; V: TRBV5-5; D: NA; DNA: TGTGCCAGAAGCGCCAGTGGGGGCTCGCCCCAGCATTTT; CDR3: CARSASGGSPQHF
J: TRBJ2-1; size: NA; V: TRBV5-1; D: TRBD1; DNA: TGCGCCAGCGGCAGACAGGGGGGAGGGCAGTTCTTC; CDR3: CASGRQGGGQFF
J: TRBJ1-2; size: NA; V: TRBV20-1; D: TRBD1; DNA: TGCAGTGCTAGAGATGGGACAGGACCCAATGGCTACACCTTC; CDR3: CSARDGTGPNGYTF
J: TRBJ2-7; size: NA; V: TRBV4-1; D: TRBD2; DNA: TGCGCCAGCAGCCCCGGGACTAGCGGGGGGATTTACGAGCAGTACTTC; CDR3: CASSPGTSGGIYEQYF
J: TRBJ2-1; size: NA; V: TRBV7-2; D: NA; DNA: TGTGCCAGCACCCGCCGGGGGTCCTACAATGAGCAGTTCTTC; CDR3: CASTRRGSYNEQFF
J: TRBJ2-1; size: many; V: TRBV4-3; D: NA; DNA: TGCGCCAGCAGCCCCATGGCCATCTACAATGAGCAGTTCTTC; CDR3: CASSPMAIYNEQFF
J: TRBJ2-6; size: many; V: TRBV7-3; D: TRBD1; DNA: TGTGCCAGCAGCGCACAGGGGGCTGGCTCTGGGGCCAACGTCCTGACTTTC; CDR3: CASSAQGAGSGANVLTF
J: TRBJ2-1; size: NA; V: TRBV13; D: TRBD2; DNA: TGTGCCAGCAGCTCCCCGTGGACTAGCGGGGGGTCTGAGCAGTTCTTC; CDR3: CASSSPWTSGGSEQFF
J: TRBJ2-1; size: many; V: TRBV5-1; D: TRBD2; DNA: TGCGCCAGCAGCTCACTAGCGGGGGGGGACAATGAGCAGTTCTTC; CDR3: CASSSLAGGDNEQFF
J: TRBJ2-1; size: few; V: TRBV10-3; D: TRBD2; DNA: TGTGCCATCAGTGAGCCCCGGACTAGCGGGGGTATTCCCCACAATGAGCAGTTCTTC; CDR3: CAISEPRTSGGIPHNEQFF
J: TRBJ2-3; size: many; V: TRBV20-1; D: TRBD2; DNA: TGCAGTGCGAAGCCGGGAGGGGGCACAGATACGCAGTATTTT; CDR3: CSAKPGGGTDTQYF
J: TRBJ2-2; size: many; V: TRBV5-6; D: TRBD2; DNA: TGTGCCAGCAGCAGGGGACTAGCGGGAAACACCGGGGAGCTGTTTTTT; CDR3: CASSRGLAGNTGELFF